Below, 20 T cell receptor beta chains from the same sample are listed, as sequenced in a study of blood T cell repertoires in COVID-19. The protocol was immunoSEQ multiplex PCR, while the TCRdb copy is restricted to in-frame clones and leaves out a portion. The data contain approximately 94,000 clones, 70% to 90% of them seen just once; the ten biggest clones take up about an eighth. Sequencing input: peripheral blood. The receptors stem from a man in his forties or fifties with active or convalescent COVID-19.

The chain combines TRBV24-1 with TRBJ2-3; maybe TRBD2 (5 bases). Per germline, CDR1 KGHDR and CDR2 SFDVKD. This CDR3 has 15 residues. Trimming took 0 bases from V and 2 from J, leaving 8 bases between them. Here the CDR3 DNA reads TGTGCCACCAGTGATTTGGACTATGACACAGATACGCAGTATTTT. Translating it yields CATSDLDYDTDTQYF.

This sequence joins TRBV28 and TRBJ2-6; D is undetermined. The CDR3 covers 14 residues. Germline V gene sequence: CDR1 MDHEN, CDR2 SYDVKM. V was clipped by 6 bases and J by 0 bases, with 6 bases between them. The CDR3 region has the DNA TGTGCCAGCAGAACAAGCTCTGGGGCCAACGTCCTGACTTTC. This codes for CASRTSSGANVLTF. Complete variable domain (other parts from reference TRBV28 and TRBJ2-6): DVKVTQSSRYLVKRTGEKVFLECVQDMDHENMFWYRQDPGLGLRLIYFSYDVKMKEKGDIPEGYSVSREKKERFSLILESASTNQTSMYLCASRTSSGANVLTFGAGSRLTVL.

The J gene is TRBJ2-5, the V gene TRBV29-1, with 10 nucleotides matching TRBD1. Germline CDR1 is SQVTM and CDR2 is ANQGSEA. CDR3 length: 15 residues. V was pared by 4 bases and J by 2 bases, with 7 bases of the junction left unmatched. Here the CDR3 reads CSVVGGTGAQETQYF. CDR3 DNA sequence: TGCAGCGTTGTTGGCGGGACAGGGGCACAAGAGACCCAGTACTTC.

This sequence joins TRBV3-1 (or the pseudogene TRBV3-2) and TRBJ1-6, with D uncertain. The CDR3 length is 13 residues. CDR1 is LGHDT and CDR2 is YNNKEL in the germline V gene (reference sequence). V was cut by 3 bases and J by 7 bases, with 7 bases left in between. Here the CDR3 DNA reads TGTGCCAGCAGCCAGGGCTCAAATTCACCCCTCCACTTT. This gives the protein CASSQGSNSPLHF.

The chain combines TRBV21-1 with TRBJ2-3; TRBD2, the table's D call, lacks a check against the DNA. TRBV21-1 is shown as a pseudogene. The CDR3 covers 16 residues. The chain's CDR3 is CASSYLSFLVEDTQYF. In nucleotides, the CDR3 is TGTGCCAGCAGTTACCTGAGTTTTTTAGTGGAGGATACGCAGTATTTT.

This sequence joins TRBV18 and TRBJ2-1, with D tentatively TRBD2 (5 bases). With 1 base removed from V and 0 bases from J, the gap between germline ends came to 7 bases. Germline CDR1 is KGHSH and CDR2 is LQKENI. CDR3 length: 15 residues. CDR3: CASSPLANSYNEQFF. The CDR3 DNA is TGTGCCAGCTCACCACTAGCGAACTCCTACAATGAGCAGTTCTTC. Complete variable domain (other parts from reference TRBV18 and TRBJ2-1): NAGVMQNPRHLVRRRGQEARLRCSPMKGHSHVYWYRQLPEEGLKFMVYLQKENIIDESGMPKERFSAEFPKEGPSILRIQQVVRGDSAAYFCASSPLANSYNEQFFGPGTRLTVL.

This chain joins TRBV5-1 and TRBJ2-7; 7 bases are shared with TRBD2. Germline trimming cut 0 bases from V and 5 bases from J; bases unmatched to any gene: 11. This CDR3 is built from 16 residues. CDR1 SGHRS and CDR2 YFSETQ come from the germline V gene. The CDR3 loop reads CASSLGTRLSTHEQYF. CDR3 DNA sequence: TGCGCCAGCAGCTTGGGGACTAGACTGTCGACCCACGAGCAGTACTTC.

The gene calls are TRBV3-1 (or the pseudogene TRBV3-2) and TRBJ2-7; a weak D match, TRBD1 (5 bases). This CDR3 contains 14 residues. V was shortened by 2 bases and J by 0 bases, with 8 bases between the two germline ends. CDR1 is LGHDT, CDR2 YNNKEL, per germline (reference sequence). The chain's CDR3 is CASSQQGSSYEQYF. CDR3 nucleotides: TGTGCCAGCAGCCAACAGGGAAGCTCCTACGAGCAGTACTTC.

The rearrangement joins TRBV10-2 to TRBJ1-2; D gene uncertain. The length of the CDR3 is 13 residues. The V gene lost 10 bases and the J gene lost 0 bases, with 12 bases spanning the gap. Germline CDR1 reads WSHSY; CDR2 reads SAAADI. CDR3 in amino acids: CATTEYANYGYTF. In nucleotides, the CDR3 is TGCGCCACCACCGAGTATGCTAACTATGGCTACACCTTC.

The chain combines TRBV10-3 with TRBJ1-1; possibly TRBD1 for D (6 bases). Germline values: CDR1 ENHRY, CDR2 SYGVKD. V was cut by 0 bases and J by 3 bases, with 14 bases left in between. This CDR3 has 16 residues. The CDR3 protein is CAISESPGDSDTEAFF. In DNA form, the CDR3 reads TGTGCCATCAGTGAGTCTCCAGGGGATTCGGACACTGAAGCTTTCTTT.

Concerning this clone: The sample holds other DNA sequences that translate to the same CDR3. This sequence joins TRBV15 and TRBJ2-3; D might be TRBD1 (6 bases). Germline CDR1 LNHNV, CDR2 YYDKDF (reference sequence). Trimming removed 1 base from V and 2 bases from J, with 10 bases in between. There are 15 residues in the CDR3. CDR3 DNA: TGTGCCACCAGCAGAGTAGGACAGCCCACAGATACGCAGTATTTT. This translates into CATSRVGQPTDTQYF.

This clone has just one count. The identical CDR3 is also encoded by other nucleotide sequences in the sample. CDR3 loop: CASSLGGTGNQPQHF. The CDR3 bases are TGCGCCAGCAGCTTGGGGGGGACAGGTAATCAGCCCCAGCATTTT. The chain links TRBV5-1 to TRBJ1-5, with 8 nucleotides matching TRBD1. J lost 4 bases, V lost 0 bases, and 3 bases had no gene match. The CDR3 covers 15 residues. The germline V gene has CDR1 SGHRS and CDR2 YFSETQ.

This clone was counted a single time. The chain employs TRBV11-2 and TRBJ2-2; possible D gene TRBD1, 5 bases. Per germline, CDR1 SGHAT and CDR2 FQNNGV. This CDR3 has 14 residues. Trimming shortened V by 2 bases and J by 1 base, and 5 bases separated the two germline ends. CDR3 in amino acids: CASSLRGNTGELFF. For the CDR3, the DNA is TGTGCCAGCAGCTTAAGGGGGAACACCGGGGAGCTGTTTTTT.

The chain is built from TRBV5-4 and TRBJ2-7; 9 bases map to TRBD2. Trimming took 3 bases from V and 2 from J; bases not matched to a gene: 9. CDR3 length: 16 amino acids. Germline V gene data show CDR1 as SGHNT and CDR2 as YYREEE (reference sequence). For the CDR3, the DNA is TGTGCCAGCAGCTCGCCCACTAGCGGGCAGGCCTACGAGCAGTACTTC. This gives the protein CASSSPTSGQAYEQYF. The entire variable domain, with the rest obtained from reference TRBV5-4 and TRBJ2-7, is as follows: ETGVTQSPTHLIKTRGQQVTLRCSSQSGHNTVSWYQQALGQGPQFIFQYYREEENGRGNFPPRFSGLQFPNYSSELNVNALELDDSALYLCASSSPTSGQAYEQYFGPGTRLTVT.

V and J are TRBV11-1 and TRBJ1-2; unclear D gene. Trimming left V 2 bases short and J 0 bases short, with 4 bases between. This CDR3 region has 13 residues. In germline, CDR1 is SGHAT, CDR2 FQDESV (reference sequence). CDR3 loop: CASSLTANYGYTF. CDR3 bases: TGTGCCAGCAGCTTAACAGCTAACTATGGCTACACCTTC.

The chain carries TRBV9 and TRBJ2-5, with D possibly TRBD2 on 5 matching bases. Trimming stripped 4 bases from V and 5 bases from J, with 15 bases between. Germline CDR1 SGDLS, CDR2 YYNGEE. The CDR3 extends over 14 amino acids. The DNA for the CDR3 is TGTGCCAGCAGCCTCGACGGGATCTCGGAGACCCAGTACTTC. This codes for CASSLDGISETQYF.

The CDR3 here is CSATDATNEKLFF. DNA of the CDR3: TGCAGCGCCACAGATGCAACTAATGAAAAACTGTTTTTT. V and J are TRBV29-1 and TRBJ1-4; D uncertain. Germline V gene sequence: CDR1 SQVTM, CDR2 ANQGSEA. The V end lost 7 bases, the J end lost 0 bases, and 9 bases lay between the germline ends. The CDR3 extends over 13 amino acids.

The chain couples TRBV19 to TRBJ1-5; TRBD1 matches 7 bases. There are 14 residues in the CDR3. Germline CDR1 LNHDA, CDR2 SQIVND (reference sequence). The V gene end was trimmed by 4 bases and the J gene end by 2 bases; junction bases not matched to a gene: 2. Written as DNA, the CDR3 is TGTGCCAGTAGTAATACAGGGGGCAATCAGCCCCAGCATTTT. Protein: CASSNTGGNQPQHF.

The CDR3 here is CASSLGLAGRYNEQFF. Written as DNA, the CDR3 is TGTGCCAGCAGCTTAGGGCTAGCGGGACGCTACAATGAGCAGTTCTTC. The genes are TRBV7-3 and TRBJ2-1; 9 nucleotides line up with TRBD2. J lost 3 bases, V lost 2 bases, and 5 bases had no gene match. The CDR3 extends over 16 amino acids. Germline V gives CDR1 SGHTA, CDR2 FQGTGA.

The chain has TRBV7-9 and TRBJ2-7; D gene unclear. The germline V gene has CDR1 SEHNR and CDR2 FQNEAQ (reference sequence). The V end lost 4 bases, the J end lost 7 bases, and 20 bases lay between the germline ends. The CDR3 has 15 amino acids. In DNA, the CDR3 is TGTGCCAGCAGCTCTCAAATAGTCGGGTCCGGGGAGCAGTACTTC. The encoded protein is CASSSQIVGSGEQYF.